A single sample gave rise to the 27 T cell receptor beta chains below, sequenced in a study of cytomegalovirus exposure and HLA in healthy donors. 60 Vbeta and 13 Jbeta primers were used in PCR. Measured with immunoSEQ multiplex PCR; TCRdb has only the in-frame clones, and not every one. Here the sample spans 35,000 to 40,000 clones, roughly 74% being singletons. The material sequenced was PBMCs. The receptors were sampled from a man aged 25-45 years in good health and CMV-seronegative.

The DNA for the CDR3 is TGTGCCAGCAGAAAAACAGGGAGCTCCTACAATGAGCAGTTCTTC. This gives the protein CASRKTGSSYNEQFF. The chain joins TRBV7-2 to TRBJ2-1; D might be TRBD1 (6 bases). The CDR3 is made up of 15 amino acids. Trimming shortened V by 6 bases and J by 0 bases, and 12 bases separated the two germline ends. Germline V lookup: CDR1 SGHTA, CDR2 FQGNSA.

This clone was seen only once. The chain carries TRBV2 and TRBJ2-3; 7 nucleotides line up with TRBD2. This CDR3 contains 16 residues. Germline V CDR1 and CDR2: SNHLY, FYNNEI. Trimming at V came to 2 bases and at J to 4 bases, leaving 9 bases not matched to a gene. CDR3 sequence: CASSERGGRVPDTQYF. Written as DNA, the CDR3 is TGTGCCAGCAGTGAACGGGGCGGGAGAGTGCCAGATACGCAGTATTTT. The variable domain in full, with the rest retrieved from reference TRBV2 and TRBJ2-3, is EPEVTQTPSHQVTQMGQEVILRCVPISNHLYFYWYRQILGQKVEFLVSFYNNEISEKSEIFDDQFSVERPDGSNFTLKIRSTKLEDSAMYFCASSERGGRVPDTQYFGPGTRLTVL.

The CDR3 loop reads CSVGLAGGQSDTQYF. The CDR3 DNA is TGCAGCGTTGGGTTAGCGGGAGGACAATCAGATACGCAGTATTTT. The genes are TRBV29-1 and TRBJ2-3, with TRBD2 identical over 10 bases. J was trimmed by 4 bases and V by 4 bases; bases with no gene match: 8. CDR1 and CDR2 from the germline V gene are SQVTM and ANQGSEA. The CDR3 sequence is 15 residues long.

CDR3 sequence: CSVAGTGGGYEQYF. The CDR3, as DNA: TGCAGCGTCGCTGGGACAGGGGGCGGATACGAGCAGTACTTC. The chain recombines TRBV29-1 with TRBJ2-7, with 12 positions matching TRBD1. V shed 6 bases, J shed 4 bases, and the junction held 7 bases outside the gene matches. This CDR3 region has 14 residues. CDR1 SQVTM and CDR2 ANQGSEA come from the germline V gene.

V and J are TRBV4-2 and TRBJ1-1; D is uncertain. The ends were cut back, 0 bases at V and 3 bases at J, with 14 bases in the middle. CDR1 is LGHNA, CDR2 YNFKEQ, per germline. This CDR3 is 16 amino acids long. The CDR3 sequence: CASSQDQAGGDTEAFF. CDR3 bases: TGTGCCAGCAGCCAAGATCAGGCGGGTGGGGACACTGAAGCTTTCTTT.

In this sample, this clone turned up a few times. This rearrangement joins TRBV6-6 to TRBJ1-5; D possibly corresponds to TRBD1 (6 bases). V was trimmed by 4 bases and J by 3 bases, leaving 7 bases between them. Germline-derived CDR1 and CDR2 are MNHNY and SVGAGI (reference sequence). This CDR3 is 13 amino acids long. CDR3 bases: TGTGCCAGCAGTTCAGGGGTCAATCAGCCCCAGCATTTT. It encodes CASSSGVNQPQHF.

V gene TRBV13 combines with J gene TRBJ1-3; D gene uncertain. V gave up 4 bases and J gave up 4 bases, with 14 bases separating them. This CDR3 has 15 amino acids. Germline V gives CDR1 PRHDT, CDR2 FYEKMQ (reference sequence). This CDR3 reads CASSSSSRGGNTIYF. The CDR3 DNA follows: TGTGCCAGCAGCTCAAGCTCGAGAGGAGGAAACACCATATATTTT.

V usage is TRBV27 and J usage is TRBJ1-1; 7 nucleotides align to TRBD1. V dropped 4 bases and J dropped 8; count of bases not matched to a gene: 7. There are 13 residues in the CDR3. CDR1 is MNHEY, CDR2 SMNVEV, per germline (reference sequence). CDR3 residues: CASSSEIGGEAFF. In nucleotides, the CDR3 is TGTGCCAGCAGTTCAGAAATAGGGGGCGAAGCTTTCTTT.

DNA of the CDR3: TGTGCCAGCAGCGGACGGGACAGGGGAAAAACTGAAGCTTTCTTT. Translating gives CASSGRDRGKTEAFF. V usage is TRBV4-2 and J usage is TRBJ1-1, with 10 bases identical to TRBD1. J gave up 5 bases and V 5 bases, and 8 bases lay outside the gene matches. Germline V gives CDR1 LGHNA, CDR2 YNFKEQ. The CDR3 extends over 15 amino acids.

This clone was seen only a few times. The rearrangement joins TRBV6-6 to TRBJ1-1; D remains unclear. The CDR3 loop spans 13 amino acids. CDR1 and CDR2 from the germline V gene are MNHNY and SVGAGI (reference sequence). V was shortened by 2 bases and J by 7 bases, with 11 bases between the two germline ends. The CDR3 protein is CASSYHAPYEAFF. The CDR3 coding sequence is TGTGCCAGCAGTTACCACGCCCCCTATGAAGCTTTCTTT.

This clone was found once. The chain employs TRBV7-6 and TRBJ2-1; 9 positions match TRBD1. The CDR3 length is 15 residues. Germline-derived CDR1 and CDR2 are SGHVS and FNYEAQ. The V gene end was trimmed by 5 bases and the J gene end by 2 bases; junction bases not matched to a gene: 4. CDR3 sequence reads: CASSPRTGAYNEQFF. The CDR3 nucleotides read TGTGCCAGCAGCCCCCGGACAGGGGCCTACAATGAGCAGTTCTTC. Using reference TRBV7-6 and TRBJ2-1 for the parts outside the CDR3, the full variable domain is GAGVSQSPRYKVTKRGQDVALRCDPISGHVSLYWYRQALGQGPEFLTYFNYEAQQDKSGLPNDRFSAERPEGSISTLTIQRTEQRDSAMYRCASSPRTGAYNEQFFGPGTRLTVL.

This clone was seen more than once but under ten times. The chain combines TRBV6-1 with TRBJ1-2; 9 bases map to TRBD1. Germline values: CDR1 MNHNS, CDR2 SASEGT. V lost 7 bases, J lost 4 bases, and 7 bases stayed unmatched. The CDR3 covers 14 residues. The CDR3 here is CASNDRGALYGYTF. The CDR3 DNA reads TGTGCCAGCAACGACAGGGGGGCCCTCTATGGCTACACCTTC.

This rearrangement joins TRBV7-9 to TRBJ2-1, with D possibly TRBD1 on 8 matching bases. Trimming removed 4 bases from V and 2 bases from J, with 18 bases in between. The CDR3 is 17 amino acids. Per the germline V gene, CDR1 is SEHNR and CDR2 is FQNEAQ (reference sequence). The chain's CDR3 is CASSSRGTGGAYNEQFF. Written as DNA, the CDR3 is TGTGCCAGCAGCTCAAGGGGAACAGGGGGGGCCTACAATGAGCAGTTCTTC.

This CDR3 is CASSLDRTYEQYF. For the CDR3, the DNA is TGTGCCAGCAGTTTAGACAGGACCTACGAGCAGTACTTC. The rearrangement links TRBV28 to TRBJ2-7, with D possibly matching TRBD1 (6 bases). CDR1 is MDHEN and CDR2 is SYDVKM in the germline V gene. The CDR3 spans 13 residues. Deletions cut 2 bases from V and 2 bases from J, with 7 bases between.

The chain couples TRBV2 to TRBJ2-2; 9 bases fit TRBD1. Germline loops: CDR1 SNHLY, CDR2 FYNNEI. V shed 1 base and J 0 bases; nucleotides not matched to a gene: 9. CDR3 length: 19 residues. The CDR3 loop is CASSEVGTGTVANTGELFF. In nucleotides, the CDR3 is TGTGCCAGCAGTGAAGTGGGGACAGGGACTGTGGCGAACACCGGGGAGCTGTTTTTT.

This chain joins TRBV11-2 and TRBJ1-5, with 10 bases fitting TRBD1. V lost 5 bases and J lost 3; bases outside the gene matches: 4. In germline, CDR1 is SGHAT, CDR2 FQNNGV. The CDR3 has 15 amino acids. CDR3 in amino acids: CASSHGTGDNQPQHF. CDR3 in DNA: TGTGCCAGCAGCCATGGGACAGGGGACAATCAGCCCCAGCATTTT.

This chain joins TRBV7-9 and TRBJ1-2; tentative D call: TRBD1 (5 bases). Trimming left V 3 bases short and J 0 bases short, with 11 bases between. The CDR3 runs to 15 residues. Germline lookup yields CDR1 SEHNR and CDR2 FQNEAQ (reference sequence). CDR3 amino acids: CASSLGDSANYGYTF. As DNA, the CDR3 is TGTGCCAGCAGCTTGGGGGACTCAGCTAACTATGGCTACACCTTC.

The J gene is TRBJ2-7, the V gene TRBV27; TRBD2 aligns across 14 bases. Germline CDR1 and CDR2: MNHEY and SMNVEV (reference sequence). With 2 bases clipped from V and 0 bases from J, the junction kept 6 bases outside the gene matches. The CDR3 totals 18 residues. CDR3 DNA sequence: TGTGCCAGCAGTTTACGACTAGCGGGGGGGACTAGCTCCTACGAGCAGTACTTC. It specifies CASSLRLAGGTSSYEQYF.

The chain uses TRBV28 and TRBJ2-7, with 8 bases matching TRBD2. V trimming: 7 bases; J trimming: 1 base; junction bases outside the gene matches: 9. CDR1 MDHEN and CDR2 SYDVKM come from the germline V gene. The CDR3 spans 15 residues. In DNA form, the CDR3 reads TGTGCCAGCAACCCTTGGGCGGGAGGATCCTACGAGCAGTACTTC. Translated, it gives CASNPWAGGSYEQYF.

This clone has only a few counts. This CDR3 is CASSQRGTEAFF. The CDR3 nucleotides read TGTGCCAGCAGCCAAAGGGGGACTGAAGCTTTCTTT. The rearrangement uses TRBV2 and TRBJ1-1, with D perhaps matching TRBD1 (6 bases). V lost 6 bases and J 5 bases, leaving 10 bases between the germline ends. CDR1 is SNHLY, CDR2 FYNNEI, per germline. The CDR3 is made up of 12 amino acids.

As regards this clone: This specimen includes other DNA sequences encoding the same CDR3. The CDR3 coding sequence is TGTGCCAGCAGCGTGGGCTCCGGGGGGTACAATGAGCAGTTCTTC. As protein: CASSVGSGGYNEQFF. This rearrangement joins TRBV9 to TRBJ2-1; 7 bases align to TRBD2. V was clipped by 2 bases and J by 4 bases; unmatched bases: 6. From germline, CDR1 is SGDLS and CDR2 YYNGEE. The CDR3 is made up of 15 amino acids.

The V gene is TRBV5-4, the J gene TRBJ1-1; D remains ambiguous. Germline lookup yields CDR1 SGHNT and CDR2 YYREEE (reference sequence). The germline V and J ends were trimmed by 6 bases and 3 bases, with 12 bases remaining between them. CDR3 length: 13 residues. As DNA, the CDR3 is TGTGCCAGCACCCCCTCGGGTGACACTGAAGCTTTCTTT. This translates into CASTPSGDTEAFF.

This sequence joins TRBV5-4 and TRBJ2-5; tentative D call: TRBD2 (6 bases). Looked up from germline, CDR1 is SGHNT and CDR2 is YYREEE (reference sequence). The CDR3 consists of 16 residues. Deletions cut 3 bases from V and 5 bases from J, with 20 bases between. The CDR3 is CASSSRDSIYLETQYF. CDR3 nucleotides: TGTGCCAGCAGCTCAAGGGACTCCATCTATCTGGAGACCCAGTACTTC. The full variable domain, in which reference TRBV5-4 and TRBJ2-5 provide the parts outside the CDR3, is ETGVTQSPTHLIKTRGQQVTLRCSSQSGHNTVSWYQQALGQGPQFIFQYYREEENGRGNFPPRFSGLQFPNYSSELNVNALELDDSALYLCASSSRDSIYLETQYFGPGTRLLVL.

This clone turned up a few times. The chain carries TRBV7-9 and TRBJ2-7, with D perhaps TRBD1 (5 bases). The CDR3 contains 15 residues. CDR1 and CDR2 (germline): SEHNR, FQNEAQ (reference sequence). V dropped 5 bases and J dropped 3 bases, with 17 bases sitting between them. This CDR3 reads CASSPTQGRGYEQYF. Written as DNA, the CDR3 is TGTGCCAGCAGCCCCACTCAGGGTAGAGGCTACGAGCAGTACTTC.

The chain couples TRBV10-2 to TRBJ2-4; tentative D call: TRBD2 (6 bases). This CDR3 contains 17 residues. Germline-derived CDR1 and CDR2 are WSHSY and SAAADI. V lost 3 bases and J 1 base, leaving 16 bases between the germline ends. DNA of the CDR3: TGCGCCAGCAGTGACATAGCGGAGGGTGGGGCCAAAAACATTCAGTACTTC. Translated: CASSDIAEGGAKNIQYF.

DNA for the CDR3: TGCGCCAGCAGCTTGGCAGGGGACACTGAAGCTTTCTTT. It translates to CASSLAGDTEAFF. This chain joins TRBV5-1 and TRBJ1-1; a weak D match, TRBD1 (6 bases). Germline CDR1 is SGHRS and CDR2 is YFSETQ. The V gene lost 0 bases and the J gene lost 3 bases, with 6 bases spanning the gap. CDR3 length equals 13 residues. Full variable domain (missing parts from reference TRBV5-1 and TRBJ1-1): KAGVTQTPRYLIKTRGQQVTLSCSPISGHRSVSWYQQTPGQGLQFLFEYFSETQRNKGNFPGRFSGRQFSNSRSEMNVSTLELGDSALYLCASSLAGDTEAFFGQGTRLTVV.

In this sample, this clone turned up a few times. This chain's CDR3 is CASSYRGLNTEAFF. CDR3 bases: TGCGCCAGCAGCTATCGGGGTCTCAACACTGAAGCTTTCTTT. The genes are TRBV5-1 and TRBJ1-1; no firm D call. Looked up from germline, CDR1 is SGHRS and CDR2 is YFSETQ. The V gene lost 3 bases and the J gene lost 2 bases, with 11 bases spanning the gap. This CDR3 spans 14 amino acids.